This T cell receptor beta chain was profiled in a study of radiation and T cells in renal cell carcinoma. As for time point: blood 4 weeks post-SBRT, at nephrectomy. Indicated treatment: 15 Gy SBRT to primary tumor, nephrectomy 4 weeks later. This table comes from immunoSEQ multiplex PCR, and its TCRdb copy is limited to in-frame clones, with some not included. The sample has tens of thousands of clones, around four fifths seen once. The CDR3 loop spans 13 amino acids. The germline V gene has CDR1 SGHDN and CDR2 FVKESK. With 1 base removed from V and 8 bases from J, the gap between germline ends came to 9 bases.

This clonotype was obtained from a man between 50 and 59 years old with renal cell carcinoma. The sequences come from blood, collected from a patient whose treatment included radiotherapy and nephrectomy. The rearrangement links TRBV14 to TRBJ2-1, with D perhaps TRBD2 (6 bases). The CDR3 loop reads CASSQGRGYEQFF. CDR3 coding DNA: TGTGCCAGCAGCCAAGGGAGGGGCTATGAGCAGTTCTTC.